This TCR beta chain was recovered during a study of Ad26.COV2.S vaccination and SARS-CoV-2 variants. The CDR3 runs to 11 residues. Trimming pared 4 bases from V and 7 bases from J, leaving 8 bases between. Germline lookup yields CDR1 SGHDT and CDR2 YYEEEE. Treatment indicated: roughly 20 received Ad26.COV2.S at low or high dose, single or two shots; 5 received placebo; per-sample allocation not given. Sampling was performed 63 days after the first vaccine or placebo injection. Clones were read by immunoSEQ multiplex PCR, and TCRdb kept only the in-frame ones, dropping some. The data show some 320,000 clones, about 86% seen once.

The rearrangement uses TRBV5-6 and TRBJ1-2, with D unresolved. This TCR was sampled from a person between 18 and 65 years old who received the Ad26.COV2.S COVID-19 vaccine or a placebo. Sequencing used peripheral blood, obtained in a trial of Ad26.COV2.S vaccine versus placebo. The DNA of the CDR3 is TGTGCCAGCAGCAAGGCCCGTGGCTACACCTTC. Its translation: CASSKARGYTF.